The 19 T cell receptor beta chains below were found in one sample sequenced in a study of a mutant IDH1 vaccine in newly diagnosed glioma. These receptors are not linked to any known antigen. The assay was immunoSEQ multiplex PCR, and TCRdb's table has in-frame clones only and misses some. The table has around 51,000 clones, approximately 78% seen once. Sample time point: week 5, during vaccination. Doses consisted of 300 ug of mutant IDH1 20-mer peptide each, paired with topical imiquimod. Source: PBMCs, taken from a glioma patient whose treatment included an IDH1 peptide vaccine. The receptors come from a woman aged 40-49 years with glioma.

V is TRBV29-1 and J is TRBJ1-6; tentatively, D is TRBD1 (5 bases). The CDR3 contains 14 residues. V gave up 5 bases and J gave up 10 bases, with 18 bases separating them. Germline V gives CDR1 SQVTM, CDR2 ANQGSEA. In nucleotides, the CDR3 is TGCAGCGTTCCGGGGCAGGGAATAGGATCACCCCTCCACTTT. Its translation: CSVPGQGIGSPLHF.

The chain joins TRBV5-6 to TRBJ2-7; perhaps D is TRBD1 or TRBD2 (5 bases each). The CDR3 is 12 amino acids. Between the trimmed V and J ends, which lost 3 bases and 9 bases, there was a span of 13 bases. CDR1 SGHDT and CDR2 YYEEEE come from the germline V gene. The CDR3 nucleotides read TGTGCCAGCAGCTACACTACAGGAGGGCAGTACTTC. This sequence encodes CASSYTTGGQYF.

The V call is TRBV10-3, the J call TRBJ2-3, with a weak D call TRBD2 (5 bases). Germline values: CDR1 ENHRY, CDR2 SYGVKD. The CDR3 has 15 residues. The V and J ends lost 6 bases and 9 bases respectively, with 22 bases between them. The CDR3 loop reads CAIRVGLGPRGTQYF. The CDR3 DNA sequence: TGTGCCATCAGGGTTGGGCTGGGCCCGCGAGGGACGCAGTATTTT.

The gene calls are TRBV5-1 and TRBJ2-7, with 7 bases fitting TRBD1. Germline CDR1 is SGHRS and CDR2 is YFSETQ. The CDR3 covers 13 residues. V trimming: 5 bases; J trimming: 2 bases; junction bases outside the gene matches: 4. The CDR3 region is CASRSGTAYEQYF. The CDR3 coding sequence is TGCGCCAGCAGGTCCGGGACAGCCTACGAGCAGTACTTC.

The V gene is TRBV2, the J gene TRBJ2-3; D might be TRBD1 (6 bases). V was trimmed by 0 bases and J by 10 bases, leaving 17 bases between them. This CDR3 has 15 amino acids. Germline values: CDR1 SNHLY, CDR2 FYNNEI. The CDR3 is CASSEALGATSSQYF. DNA for the CDR3: TGTGCCAGCAGTGAAGCCTTGGGGGCCACCTCCTCGCAGTATTTT.

V and J are TRBV6-4 and TRBJ2-5, with D possibly TRBD1 on 5 matching bases. Germline V CDR1 and CDR2: MRHNA, SNTAGT. The V end was cut by 4 bases, the J end by 7 bases, with 19 bases between. The CDR3 loop spans 15 amino acids. The chain's CDR3 is CASSAPWTHSGTQYF. The CDR3, as DNA: TGTGCCAGCAGTGCCCCCTGGACACACTCCGGGACCCAGTACTTC.

V and J are TRBV7-8 and TRBJ1-1, with D hard to call. Germline V gene lookup returns CDR1 SGHVS and CDR2 FQNEAQ. Trimming took off 1 base at V and 5 bases at J, with 8 bases between the two ends. The CDR3 spans 13 residues. CDR3 region: CASSLVRETEAFF. CDR3 bases: TGTGCCAGCAGCTTAGTGAGAGAGACTGAAGCTTTCTTT.

The rearrangement uses TRBV6-1 and TRBJ1-5, with TRBD1 as a possible D gene (5 bases). The CDR3 sequence is 14 residues long. With 7 bases removed from V and 5 bases from J, the gap between germline ends came to 15 bases. CDR1 is MNHNS and CDR2 is SASEGT in the germline V gene. The CDR3 nucleotides are TGTGCCAGCAATAGAAGGGGAGTTGATCAGCCCCAGCATTTT. This gives the protein CASNRRGVDQPQHF.

The genes are TRBV5-1 and TRBJ1-3; D not certain. Germline CDR1 SGHRS, CDR2 YFSETQ. CDR3 length: 12 amino acids. The V end was cut by 4 bases, the J end by 9 bases, with 11 bases between. Here the CDR3 DNA reads TGCGCCAGCAGCCCGGACGAAAGCACCATATATTTT. Translation: CASSPDESTIYF.

This chain links TRBV20-1 with TRBJ2-1; 9 nucleotides agree with TRBD1. The CDR3 covers 11 residues. Germline values: CDR1 DFQATT, CDR2 SNEGSKA (reference sequence). V lost 5 bases to trimming and J lost 9 bases; unmatched junction nucleotides: 2. CDR3 loop: CSAPTGGEQFF. CDR3 DNA: TGCAGTGCTCCGACAGGGGGTGAGCAGTTCTTC.

The rearrangement uses TRBV6-5 and TRBJ1-2; D remains unclear. The CDR3 spans 13 residues. Trimming pared 0 bases from V and 8 bases from J, leaving 10 bases between. In germline, CDR1 is MNHEY, CDR2 SVGAGI. In DNA form, the CDR3 reads TGTGCCAGCAGTTACTCGTCATTGGGCGGCTACACCTTC. The encoded protein is CASSYSSLGGYTF.

The chain is built from TRBV6-4 and TRBJ1-5, with unresolved D. Trimming stripped 6 bases from V and 2 bases from J, with 8 bases between. The CDR3 sequence is 13 residues long. Germline V gene lookup returns CDR1 MRHNA and CDR2 SNTAGT. Here the CDR3 reads CASSRDGNQPQHF. In DNA, the CDR3 is TGTGCCAGCAGCCGAGACGGCAATCAGCCCCAGCATTTT.

This chain links TRBV25-1 with TRBJ1-1, with TRBD1 identical over 7 bases. Looked up from germline, CDR1 is MGHDK and CDR2 is SYGVNS. Trimming removed 4 bases from V and 1 base from J; junction bases left unmatched: 6. This CDR3 contains 15 residues. The chain's CDR3 is CASSAWTGANTEAFF. The CDR3 DNA reads TGTGCCAGCAGTGCTTGGACAGGAGCGAACACTGAAGCTTTCTTT.

V and J are TRBV9 and TRBJ2-3, with D possibly called TRBD1 or TRBD2 (5 bases each). CDR3 length equals 14 residues. The germline gives CDR1 SGDLS, CDR2 YYNGEE. V lost 2 bases to trimming and J lost 1 base, with 8 bases between them. The CDR3 DNA sequence: TGTGCCAGCAGCGTGGGGACGGGCACAGATACGCAGTATTTT. It yields the protein CASSVGTGTDTQYF.

The rearrangement links TRBV5-1 to TRBJ2-7; 10 bases match TRBD2. From germline, CDR1 is SGHRS and CDR2 YFSETQ. CDR3 length: 15 residues. The junction had 11 bases not matched to a gene; V was cut back by 4 bases and J by 7 bases. CDR3: CASSDQTSGAEEQYF. Written as DNA, the CDR3 is TGCGCCAGCAGCGACCAAACTAGCGGGGCTGAGGAGCAGTACTTC.

This clone occurred once. The chain has TRBV6-5 and TRBJ2-1; D gene ambiguous. V was cut by 7 bases and J by 4 bases, with 11 bases left in between. CDR1 and CDR2 (germline): MNHEY, SVGAGI. The CDR3 consists of 13 residues. The CDR3 DNA follows: TGTGCCAGCACGGGTCAGGAGTACAATGAGCAGTTCTTC. It yields the protein CASTGQEYNEQFF.

The sample holds a few counts of this clone. The chain carries TRBV2 and TRBJ1-1; D not resolved. Germline-derived CDR1 and CDR2 are SNHLY and FYNNEI. V dropped 7 bases and J dropped 6 bases, with 9 bases sitting between them. CDR3 length: 11 amino acids. CDR3 sequence: CASKEQPEAFF. The CDR3 DNA sequence: TGTGCCAGCAAGGAACAGCCTGAAGCTTTCTTT.

V and J are TRBV27 and TRBJ2-7; perhaps TRBD1 as D (5 bases). V was pared by 8 bases and J by 3 bases, with 14 bases between. CDR1 and CDR2 (germline): MNHEY, SMNVEV (reference sequence). The CDR3 length is 13 residues. CDR3 sequence: CASAPAGYYEQYF. CDR3 nucleotide sequence: TGTGCCAGCGCACCCGCAGGGTACTACGAGCAGTACTTC.

This chain joins TRBV6-6 and TRBJ2-5, with D possibly matching TRBD1 (5 bases). The CDR3 spans 15 residues. Germline-derived CDR1 and CDR2 are MNHNY and SVGAGI (reference sequence). V lost 2 bases to trimming and J lost 3 bases, with 13 bases between them. CDR3 residues: CASSYPGHPKETQYF. The CDR3 coding sequence is TGTGCCAGCAGTTACCCCGGACATCCGAAAGAGACCCAGTACTTC.